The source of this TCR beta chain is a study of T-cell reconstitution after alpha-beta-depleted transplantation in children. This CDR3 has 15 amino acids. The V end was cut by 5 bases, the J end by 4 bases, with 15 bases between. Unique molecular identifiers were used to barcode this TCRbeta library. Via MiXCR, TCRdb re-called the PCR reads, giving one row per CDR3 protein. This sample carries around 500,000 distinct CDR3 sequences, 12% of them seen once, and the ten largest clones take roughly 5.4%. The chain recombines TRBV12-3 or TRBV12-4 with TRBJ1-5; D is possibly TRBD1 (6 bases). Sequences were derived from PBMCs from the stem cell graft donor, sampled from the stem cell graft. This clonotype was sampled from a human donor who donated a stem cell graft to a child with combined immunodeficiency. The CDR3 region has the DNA TGTGCCAGCAGTCAACTTGGGGGGGCGAATCAGCCCCAGCATTTT. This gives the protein CASSQLGGANQPQHF.